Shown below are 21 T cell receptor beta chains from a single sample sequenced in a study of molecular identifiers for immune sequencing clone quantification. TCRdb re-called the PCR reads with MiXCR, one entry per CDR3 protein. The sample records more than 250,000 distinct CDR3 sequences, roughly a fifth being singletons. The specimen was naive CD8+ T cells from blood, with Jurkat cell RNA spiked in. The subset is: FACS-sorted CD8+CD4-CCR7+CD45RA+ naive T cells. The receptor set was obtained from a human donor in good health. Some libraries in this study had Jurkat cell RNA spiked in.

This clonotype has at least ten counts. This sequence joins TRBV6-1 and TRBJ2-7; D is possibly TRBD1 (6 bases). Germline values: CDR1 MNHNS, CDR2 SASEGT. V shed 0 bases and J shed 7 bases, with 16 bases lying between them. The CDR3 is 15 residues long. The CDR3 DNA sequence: TGTGCCAGCAGTGAAGCGCCCCTGGCCACAGGGGAGCAGTACTTC. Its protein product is CASSEAPLATGEQYF.

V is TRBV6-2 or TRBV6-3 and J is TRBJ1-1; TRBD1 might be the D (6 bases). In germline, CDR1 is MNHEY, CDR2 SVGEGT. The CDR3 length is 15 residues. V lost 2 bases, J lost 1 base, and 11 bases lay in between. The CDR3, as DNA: TGTGCCAGCAGTTACGGGGACACCCCGAACACTGAAGCTTTCTTT. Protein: CASSYGDTPNTEAFF.

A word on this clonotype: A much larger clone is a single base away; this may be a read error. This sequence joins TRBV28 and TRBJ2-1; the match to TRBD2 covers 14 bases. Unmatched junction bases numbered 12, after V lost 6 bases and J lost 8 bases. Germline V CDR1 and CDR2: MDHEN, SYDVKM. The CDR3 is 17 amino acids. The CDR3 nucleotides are TGTGCCAGCAGCGATGGACTAGCGGGAGGTGCGTCACATGAGCAGTTCTTC. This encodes CASSDGLAGGASHEQFF.

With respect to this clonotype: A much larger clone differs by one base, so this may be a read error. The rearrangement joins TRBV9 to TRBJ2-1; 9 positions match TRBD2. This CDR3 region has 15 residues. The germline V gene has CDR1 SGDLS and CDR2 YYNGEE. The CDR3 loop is CASSETSGDYNVQFF. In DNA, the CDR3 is TGTGCCAGCAGCGAGACTAGCGGTGACTACAATGTGCAGTTCTTC.

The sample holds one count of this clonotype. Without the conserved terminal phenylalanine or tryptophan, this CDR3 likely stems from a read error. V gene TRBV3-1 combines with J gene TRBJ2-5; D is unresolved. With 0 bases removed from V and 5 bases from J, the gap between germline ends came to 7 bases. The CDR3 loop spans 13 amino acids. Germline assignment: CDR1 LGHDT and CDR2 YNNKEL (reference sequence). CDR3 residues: CASSQENTETQYL. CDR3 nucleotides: TGTGCCAGCAGCCAAGAAAACACTGAGACCCAGTACCTC.

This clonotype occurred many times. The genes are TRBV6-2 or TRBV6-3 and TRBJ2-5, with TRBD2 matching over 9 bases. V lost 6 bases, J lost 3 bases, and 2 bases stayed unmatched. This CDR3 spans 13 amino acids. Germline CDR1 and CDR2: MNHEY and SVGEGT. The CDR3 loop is CASRERGEETQYF. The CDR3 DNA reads TGTGCCAGCAGAGAGCGGGGGGAAGAGACCCAGTACTTC.

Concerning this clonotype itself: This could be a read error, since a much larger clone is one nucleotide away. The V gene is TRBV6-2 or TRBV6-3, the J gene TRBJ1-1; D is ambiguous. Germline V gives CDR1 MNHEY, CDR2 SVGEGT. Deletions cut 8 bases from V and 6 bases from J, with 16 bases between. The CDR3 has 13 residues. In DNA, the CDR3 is TGTGCCAGCTACACAGAGATGGCGCCTGAAGCTTTCTTT. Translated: CASYTEMAPEAFF.

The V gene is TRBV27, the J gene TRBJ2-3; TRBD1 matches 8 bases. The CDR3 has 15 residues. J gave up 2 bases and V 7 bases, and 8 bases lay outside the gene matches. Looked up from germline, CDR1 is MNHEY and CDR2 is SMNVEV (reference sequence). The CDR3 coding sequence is TGTGCCAGCACCGCCGGGACAGGCTACACAGATACGCAGTATTTT. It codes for CASTAGTGYTDTQYF.

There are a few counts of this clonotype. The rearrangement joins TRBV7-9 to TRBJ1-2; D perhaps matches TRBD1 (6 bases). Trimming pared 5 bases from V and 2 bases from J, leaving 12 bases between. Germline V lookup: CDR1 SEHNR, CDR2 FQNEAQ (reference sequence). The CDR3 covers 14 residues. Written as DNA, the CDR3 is TGTGCCAGCAGCCGGACAGAAAGCAACTATGGCTACACCTTC. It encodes CASSRTESNYGYTF.

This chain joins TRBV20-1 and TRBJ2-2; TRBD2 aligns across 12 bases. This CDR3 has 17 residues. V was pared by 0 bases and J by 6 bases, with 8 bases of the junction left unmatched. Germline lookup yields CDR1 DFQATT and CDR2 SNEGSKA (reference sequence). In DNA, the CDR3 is TGCAGTGCTAGAGATCTCCTAGCGGGAGGGCCGGCCGGGGAGCTGTTTTTT. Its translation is CSARDLLAGGPAGELFF.

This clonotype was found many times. CDR3 loop: CASSQATSGGYEQYF. CDR3 DNA sequence: TGTGCCAGCAGCCAAGCCACTAGCGGGGGGTACGAGCAGTACTTC. V is TRBV14 and J is TRBJ2-7; 12 bases align to TRBD2. After removal of 1 base from V and 4 bases from J, the junction contained 2 bases not matched to a gene. This CDR3 is built from 15 residues. CDR1 SGHDN and CDR2 FVKESK come from the germline V gene.

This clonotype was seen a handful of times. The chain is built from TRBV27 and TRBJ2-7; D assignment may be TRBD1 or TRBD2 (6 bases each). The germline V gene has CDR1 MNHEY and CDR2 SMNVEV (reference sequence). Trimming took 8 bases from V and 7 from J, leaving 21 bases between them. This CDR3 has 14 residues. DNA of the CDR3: TGTGCCAGCTCCCCCCATGGGGGGCTAAAGGAGCAGTACTTC. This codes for CASSPHGGLKEQYF.

CDR3 loop: CASSALTSGYADTQYF. The CDR3 DNA follows: TGTGCCAGCAGCGCCCTGACTAGCGGGTACGCAGATACGCAGTATTTT. The chain has TRBV9 and TRBJ2-3, with 10 positions matching TRBD2. This CDR3 is built from 16 residues. The V segment lost 3 bases and the J segment 4 bases; nucleotides outside the gene matches: 8. Germline values: CDR1 SGDLS, CDR2 YYNGEE.

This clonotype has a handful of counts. The DNA of the CDR3 is TGTGCCAGTAGTCTCCGGACAGGGGAGATCTATGGCTACACCTTC. This sequence encodes CASSLRTGEIYGYTF. This rearrangement joins TRBV19 to TRBJ1-2; TRBD1 matches at 9 bases. The germline gives CDR1 LNHDA, CDR2 SQIVND (reference sequence). The CDR3 contains 15 residues. Trimming took 5 bases from V and 4 from J; bases not matched to a gene: 8.

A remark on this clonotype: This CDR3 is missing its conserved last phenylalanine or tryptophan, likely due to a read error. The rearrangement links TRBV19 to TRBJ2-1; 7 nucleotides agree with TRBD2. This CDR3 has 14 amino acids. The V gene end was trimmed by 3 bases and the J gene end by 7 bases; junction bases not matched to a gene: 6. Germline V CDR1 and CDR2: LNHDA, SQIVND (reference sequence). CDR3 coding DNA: TGTGCCAGTAGTATGGTCCCTAGCGGAAATGAGCAGTTCGTC. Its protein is CASSMVPSGNEQFV.

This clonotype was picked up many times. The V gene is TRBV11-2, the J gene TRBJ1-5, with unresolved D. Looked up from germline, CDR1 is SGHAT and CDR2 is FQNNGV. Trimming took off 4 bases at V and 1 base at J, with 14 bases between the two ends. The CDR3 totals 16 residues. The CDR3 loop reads CASSSDGPGSNQPQHF. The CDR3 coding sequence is TGTGCCAGCAGCTCGGACGGCCCGGGAAGCAATCAGCCCCAGCATTTT.

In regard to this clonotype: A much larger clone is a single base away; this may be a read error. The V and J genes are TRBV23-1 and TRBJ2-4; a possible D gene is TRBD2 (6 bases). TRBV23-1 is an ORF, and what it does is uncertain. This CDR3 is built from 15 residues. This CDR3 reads CASSPPGVVKIIQYF. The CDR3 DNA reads TGCGCCAGCAGTCCCCCGGGGGTTGTCAAAATCATTCAGTACTTC.

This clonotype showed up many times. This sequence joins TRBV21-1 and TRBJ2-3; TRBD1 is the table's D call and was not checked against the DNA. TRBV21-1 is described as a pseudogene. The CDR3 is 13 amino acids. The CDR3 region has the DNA TGTGCCGTTTCATGGGACCGCACAGATACGCAGTATTTT. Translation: CAVSWDRTDTQYF.

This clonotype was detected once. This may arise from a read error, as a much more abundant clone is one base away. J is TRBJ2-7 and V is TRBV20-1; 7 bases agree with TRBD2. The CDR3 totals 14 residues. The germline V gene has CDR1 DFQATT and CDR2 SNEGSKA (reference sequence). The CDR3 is CSAPGGVSVYGQYF. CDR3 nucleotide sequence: TGCAGTGCTCCTGGGGGGGTCTCAGTCTACGGGCAGTACTTC.

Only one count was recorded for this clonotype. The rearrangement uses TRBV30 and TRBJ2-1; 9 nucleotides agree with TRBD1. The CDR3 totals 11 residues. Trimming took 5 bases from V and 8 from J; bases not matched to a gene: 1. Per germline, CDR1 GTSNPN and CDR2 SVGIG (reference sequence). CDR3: CAWGTGYEQFF. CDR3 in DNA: TGTGCCTGGGGGACAGGGTATGAGCAGTTCTTC.

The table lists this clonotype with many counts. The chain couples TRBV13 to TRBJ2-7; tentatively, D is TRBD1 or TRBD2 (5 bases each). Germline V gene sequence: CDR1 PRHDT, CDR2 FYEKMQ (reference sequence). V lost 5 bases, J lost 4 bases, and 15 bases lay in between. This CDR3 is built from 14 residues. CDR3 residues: CASSETGTPYEQYF. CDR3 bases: TGTGCCAGCAGCGAAACCGGGACGCCATACGAGCAGTACTTC.